The clone carrying this TCR beta chain was recorded only once. The sample comes from a study of cytomegalovirus exposure and HLA in healthy donors. This CDR3 has 12 amino acids. Trimming stripped 7 bases from V and 4 bases from J, with 13 bases between. CDR1 is SQVTM and CDR2 is ANQGSEA in the germline V gene. A multiplex PCR was run with 60 Vbeta primers and 13 Jbeta primers. Generated by immunoSEQ multiplex PCR, the TCRdb table keeps only in-frame clones and is missing some. The sample contains around 100,000 clones, 70% of which appear only once. The sequencing sample was made of PBMCs. V gene TRBV29-1 combines with J gene TRBJ1-2; D is possibly TRBD1 (6 bases). The TCR originated in a man in his thirties or forties in good health and CMV-seropositive. The CDR3 sequence is CSAADSFYGYTF. The CDR3 region has the DNA TGCAGCGCTGCGGACAGCTTCTATGGCTACACCTTC.